This is a list of T cell receptor beta chains from one sample in a study of cytotoxic CD8 clonotypes in ibrutinib-treated CLL. Here immunoSEQ multiplex PCR was the method, and the copy in TCRdb shows in-frame clones only, minus some. The sample consists of about 30,000 clones, roughly 60% of them appearing once. The sample was PBMCs, taken before ibrutinib treatment. These receptors all come from a human donor with chronic lymphocytic leukemia. The CDR3 runs from the conserved cysteine through the conserved F or W. The D gene is left open where the match is weak. Where a row states a size, it is once, few, many or the class of an expanded clone; other rows omit it.

J,D,size,V,DNA,CDR3
TRBJ1-5,.,.,TRBV27,TGTGCCAGCAGACAGACAGCTGGTAATCAGCCCCAGCATTTT,CASRQTAGNQPQHF
TRBJ2-7,.,.,TRBV2,TGTGCTACCTATCATGGCGGGATCTCCTACGAGCAGTACTTC,CATYHGGISYEQYF
TRBJ2-3,.,once,TRBV7-9,TGTGCCAGCAGCCGAAATAGGGGAACAGATACGCAGTATTTT,CASSRNRGTDTQYF
TRBJ2-6,.,.,TRBV6-6,TGTGCCAGCATGCGAGCTGGGGCCAACGTCCTGACTTTC,CASMRAGANVLTF
TRBJ2-1,.,.,TRBV18,TGTGCCAGCTCACCGCGGACAGCCTCCAGCTCCTACAATGAGCAGTTCTTC,CASSPRTASSSYNEQFF
TRBJ1-1,TRBD1,.,TRBV19,TGTGCCAGTAGTATGGACAGGGGGCACACTGAAGCTTTCTTT,CASSMDRGHTEAFF
TRBJ2-1,.,.,TRBV7-9,TGTGCCAGCAGCTTTTGGTACAGGGTGGGTCTAATCTCCTACAATGAGCAGTTCTTC,CASSFWYRVGLISYNEQFF
TRBJ1-5,.,.,TRBV28,TGTGCCAGCAGTTTAGGGACATTGGCCCAACAGCCCCAGCATTTT,CASSLGTLAQQPQHF
TRBJ2-7,.,few,TRBV5-1,TGCGCCAGCAGCTTGGGTGGGCAGATCTACGAGCAGTACTTC,CASSLGGQIYEQYF
TRBJ1-5,.,.,TRBV19,TGTGCCGGTGCCCGGGGGAGGGAGCAGCCCCAGCATTTT,CAGARGREQPQHF
TRBJ1-1,TRBD1,.,TRBV2,TGTGCCAGTAGGGAAGGACAGGGGGACTCTGAAGCTTTCTTT,CASREGQGDSEAFF
TRBJ2-2,.,.,TRBV6-4,TGTGCCAGCAGTGAGCGGGGATTGAACACCGGGGAGCTGTTTTTT,CASSERGLNTGELFF
TRBJ1-1,TRBD1,once,TRBV7-8,TGTGCCAGCAGCTTAGCGAAGCGGACAGGGAGGACTGAAGCTTTCTTT,CASSLAKRTGRTEAFF
TRBJ2-3,.,.,TRBV12-5,TGTGCTAGTAAAGCAATAAGCACAGATACGCAGTATTTT,CASKAISTDTQYF
TRBJ2-5,TRBD2,.,TRBV5-4,TGTGCCAGCAGCCTAGCGGGAGTGGGGCAAGAGACCCAGTACTTC,CASSLAGVGQETQYF
TRBJ2-1,TRBD2,once,TRBV6-6,TGTGCCAGCAGCTTCGGACTAGCGGGAGTGGATGAGCAGTTCTTC,CASSFGLAGVDEQFF
TRBJ2-5,.,.,TRBV6-1,TGTGCCAGCAGCTTTACAGAGCAAGAGACCCAGTACTTC,CASSFTEQETQYF
TRBJ1-2,.,.,TRBV2,TGTGCCAGCAGTGAAGCGACCCTACAGGGAGGCTACACCTTC,CASSEATLQGGYTF
TRBJ2-1,.,few,TRBV5-6,TGTGCCAGCAGCTCTACAGGGAGGGGGCAGTTCTTC,CASSSTGRGQFF
TRBJ2-1,.,.,TRBV5-3,TGTGCCAGAAGCGTCGGGACTCCCTACAATGAGCAGTTCTTC,CARSVGTPYNEQFF
TRBJ2-3,.,.,TRBV5-1,TGCGCCAGCAGCCCCTCATGGGGGGCGGATACGCAGTATTTT,CASSPSWGADTQYF
TRBJ1-3,.,few,TRBV5-5,TGTGCCAGCAGCTTGGGGTTTCTGCGCTGGGAGGGAATTACGGGAAACACCATATATTTT,CASSLGFLRWEGITGNTIYF
TRBJ1-4,TRBD1,.,TRBV10-2,TGCGCCAGCAGTGAAATTGGGACAGGAAAAGAAAAACTGTTTTTT,CASSEIGTGKEKLFF
TRBJ2-3,TRBD2,few,TRBV5-4,TGTGCCAGCAGCTTGACGGGACTAGCGGGAGTCGGAACAGATACGCAGTATTTT,CASSLTGLAGVGTDTQYF
TRBJ2-1,.,few,TRBV5-8,TGTGCCAGCAGCTTGGCATCTGGACTGCCATACAATGAGCAGTTCTTC,CASSLASGLPYNEQFF
TRBJ1-6,.,few,TRBV25-1,TGTGCCAGCAGTGACCAGTACCCTAATTCACCCCTCCACTTT,CASSDQYPNSPLHF
TRBJ2-1,TRBD2,once,TRBV18,TGTGCCAGCTCCCCCCGTAGCGGGGGAGTCAATGAGCAGTTCTTC,CASSPRSGGVNEQFF
TRBJ2-7,.,.,TRBV2,TGTGCCAGCAGTGGCAGGAGCGGCAAATACGAGCAGTACTTC,CASSGRSGKYEQYF
TRBJ2-2,.,.,TRBV2,TGTGCCAGCAGCGCCGACAGCGGGGAGCTGTTTTTT,CASSADSGELFF
TRBJ2-3,TRBD1,.,TRBV7-9,TGTGCCAGCAGCTTAGCCGGGACAGGGTTTACAGATACGCAGTATTTT,CASSLAGTGFTDTQYF
TRBJ2-5,TRBD2,few,TRBV7-7,TGTGCTAGCAGCCCCCTCTTGCGGGGGGGGCAAGAGACCCAGTACTTC,CASSPLLRGGQETQYF
TRBJ1-6,.,few,TRBV6-1,TGTGCCAGTTCGCGATCCGCCGGCGGCCTCCACTTT,CASSRSAGGLHF
TRBJ2-1,.,.,TRBV6-5,TGTGCCAGCAGTTCCTTCAAGTCAGGGCAGTTCTTC,CASSSFKSGQFF
TRBJ2-7,.,few,TRBV7-9,TGTGCCAGCAGCACGAGTCTAGCAACCTACGAGCAGTACTTC,CASSTSLATYEQYF
TRBJ1-2,.,few,TRBV19,TGTGCCAGTATCCCGGGGGGGGAAGCTAACTATGGCTACACCTTC,CASIPGGEANYGYTF
TRBJ2-7,.,.,TRBV6-1,TGTGCCACTGAGGGTCCCATAGTGTACGAGCAGTACTTC,CATEGPIVYEQYF
TRBJ1-2,.,.,TRBV18,TGTGCCAGCTCACCACCGTTCCAGAATGGGGGATATGGCTACACCTTC,CASSPPFQNGGYGYTF
TRBJ2-7,.,.,TRBV20-1,TGCAGTGCCAGGGCCTCCTACGGGCAGTACTTC,CSARASYGQYF
TRBJ1-1,.,.,TRBV27,TGTGCCAGCAGTTTAGATGGGGGGTCCTTCACTGAAGCTTTCTTT,CASSLDGGSFTEAFF
TRBJ2-1,.,.,TRBV18,TGTGCCAGCTCACCACCGTGGCAGACTGAGCAGTTCTTC,CASSPPWQTEQFF
TRBJ2-7,.,.,TRBV19,TGTGCCAGTAGTACCGGACCCTACGAGCAGTACTTC,CASSTGPYEQYF
TRBJ2-7,.,.,TRBV5-1,TGCGCCAGCAGCTCCCAGGGTCCAGGCCCCTACGAGCAGTACTTC,CASSSQGPGPYEQYF
TRBJ2-3,.,.,TRBV5-1,TGCGCCAGCAGCTTGGGATCAGATACGCAGTATTTT,CASSLGSDTQYF
TRBJ2-1,TRBD2,.,TRBV6-1,TGTGCCAGCAGTGGCGCCCCCGGGAGGGTGGCCTACAATGAGCAGTTCTTC,CASSGAPGRVAYNEQFF
TRBJ2-5,TRBD2,.,TRBV5-1,TGTGCCAGCAGCTTGGGCGGGGGCCAAGAGACCCAGTACTTC,CASSLGGGQETQYF
TRBJ1-2,TRBD1,few,TRBV30,TGTGCCTGGAGTGTATTCAGGGGGTATGGCTACACCTTC,CAWSVFRGYGYTF
TRBJ2-3,.,few,TRBV5-1,TGCGCCAGCAGCCGGGGGGACAGCCCCACAGATACGCAGTATTTT,CASSRGDSPTDTQYF
TRBJ1-4,.,.,TRBV6-6,TGTGCCAGCAGTTACGGGACCGGTGAAAAACTGTTTTTT,CASSYGTGEKLFF
TRBJ1-1,.,.,TRBV6-5,TGTGCCAGCAGTTACGTGATGAACACTGAAGCTTTCTTT,CASSYVMNTEAFF
TRBJ2-5,TRBD2,.,TRBV4-2,TGTGCCAGCAGCCAAGTCCTAGCGGGAGTAGCAGAGACCCAGTACTTC,CASSQVLAGVAETQYF
TRBJ1-5,.,.,TRBV6-6,TGTGCCAGCAGTGAGCCGGGAAAACAGCCCCAGCATTTT,CASSEPGKQPQHF
TRBJ1-4,.,few,TRBV7-9,TGTGCCAGCGCCAGTTCGAGTGAAAAACTGTTTTTT,CASASSSEKLFF
TRBJ1-2,TRBD1,.,TRBV5-4,TGTGCCAGCAGCTTGGAACTGACAGGGAAAGGCTACACCTTC,CASSLELTGKGYTF
TRBJ1-3,.,.,TRBV5-4,TGTGCCAGCAGCCGCCTGGACGGCCCTTTTGGAAACACCATATATTTT,CASSRLDGPFGNTIYF
TRBJ2-7,.,.,TRBV6-1,TGTGCCAGCACCCCACAGGGCTACGAGCAGTACTTC,CASTPQGYEQYF
TRBJ2-1,.,.,TRBV5-1,TGCGCCAGCAGCTTGGAGGGACTCCCAGGGGGGGAGCAGTTCTTC,CASSLEGLPGGEQFF
TRBJ2-1,TRBD2,.,TRBV15,TGTGCCACCAGCAGGGGACTAGCGGTTTCCTACAATGAGCAGTTCTTC,CATSRGLAVSYNEQFF
TRBJ1-3,.,.,TRBV27,TGTGCCAGCAATGGAAACACCATATATTTT,CASNGNTIYF